This TCR beta chain is from a study of brain metastases from non-small cell lung cancer. Points on this clone: Its antigen remains unknown.

The assay was immunoSEQ multiplex PCR, and TCRdb's table has in-frame clones only and misses some. In the table there are more than 1,400 clones, over 75% of which are singletons. Per germline, CDR1 LNHDA and CDR2 SQIVND (reference sequence). The CDR3 extends over 14 amino acids. V dropped 9 bases and J dropped 4 bases, with 18 bases sitting between them. Broader study findings: Paired brain metastases and primary tumors largely shared TCR repertoires.

Sequencing was performed on tissue from a brain metastasis. The sequence was obtained from a donor aged 40 or older with non-small cell lung cancer. This chain joins TRBV19 and TRBJ1-1, with a tentative D call TRBD1 (5 bases). The CDR3 here is CASATPSGSTEAFF. Written as DNA, the CDR3 is TGTGCCAGCGCAACTCCCTCAGGGAGCACTGAAGCTTTCTTT.